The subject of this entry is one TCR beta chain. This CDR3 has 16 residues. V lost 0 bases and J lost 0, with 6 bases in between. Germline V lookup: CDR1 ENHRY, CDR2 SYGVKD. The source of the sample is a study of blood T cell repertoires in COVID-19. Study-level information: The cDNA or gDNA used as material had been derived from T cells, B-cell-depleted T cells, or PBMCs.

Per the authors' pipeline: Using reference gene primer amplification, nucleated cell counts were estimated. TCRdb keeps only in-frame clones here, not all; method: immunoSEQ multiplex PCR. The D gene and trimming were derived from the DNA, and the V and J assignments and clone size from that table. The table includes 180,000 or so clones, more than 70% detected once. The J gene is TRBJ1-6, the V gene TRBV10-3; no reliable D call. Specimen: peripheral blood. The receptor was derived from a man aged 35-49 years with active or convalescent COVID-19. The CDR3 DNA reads TGTGCCATCAGTGAGTCGATCAGCTCCTATAATTCACCCCTCCACTTT. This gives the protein CAISESISSYNSPLHF.